Below are 30 T cell receptor beta chains sequenced from a single sample in a study of cytomegalovirus exposure and HLA in healthy donors. It was with 60 Vbeta and 13 Jbeta primers that the PCR ran. Clones were sequenced by immunoSEQ multiplex PCR, and TCRdb holds only the in-frame ones, with some missing. The table includes about 120,000 clones, 80% detected once. Sequencing was done on a sample of PBMCs. These receptors all come from a female donor in good health and CMV-seropositive.

The chain employs TRBV28 and TRBJ1-5; 7 bases map to TRBD1. Germline lookup yields CDR1 MDHEN and CDR2 SYDVKM. V trimming: 5 bases; J trimming: 2 bases; junction bases outside the gene matches: 3. This CDR3 is built from 14 residues. For the CDR3, the DNA is TGTGCCAGCAGTCGAACAGGGGGCAATCAGCCCCAGCATTTT. Protein sequence: CASSRTGGNQPQHF.

The rearrangement joins TRBV29-1 to TRBJ2-5, with D maybe TRBD1 (7 bases). This CDR3 has 13 residues. Germline V lookup: CDR1 SQVTM, CDR2 ANQGSEA. V was trimmed by 8 bases and J by 5 bases, leaving 18 bases between them. In DNA, the CDR3 is TGCAGCTCGGGAGAGGGGGCCCGGGAGACCCAGTACTTC. Encoded protein: CSSGEGARETQYF.

The chain couples TRBV28 to TRBJ1-1, with D possibly TRBD1 on 6 matching bases. The germline gives CDR1 MDHEN, CDR2 SYDVKM. The CDR3 is made up of 14 amino acids. V was pared by 5 bases and J by 3 bases, with 13 bases between. The CDR3 spells CASSGQGWDTEAFF. The CDR3 nucleotides are TGTGCCAGCAGTGGCCAGGGGTGGGACACTGAAGCTTTCTTT.

The chain joins TRBV14 to TRBJ2-4, with unresolved D. The CDR3 extends over 15 amino acids. Trimming stripped 0 bases from V and 0 bases from J, with 6 bases between. Germline CDR1 is SGHDN and CDR2 is FVKESK. The CDR3 is CASSQESVAKNIQYF. In DNA, the CDR3 is TGTGCCAGCAGCCAAGAATCCGTAGCCAAAAACATTCAGTACTTC.

The genes are TRBV7-3 and TRBJ2-1, with D possibly matching TRBD2 (5 bases). Germline CDR1 reads SGHTA; CDR2 reads FQGTGA. V was trimmed by 5 bases and J by 12 bases, leaving 17 bases between them. CDR3 size: 13 residues. CDR3 sequence reads: CASSTGAPGGQFF. The CDR3 DNA reads as TGTGCCAGCAGCACCGGAGCGCCAGGAGGGCAGTTCTTC.

The chain employs TRBV5-1 and TRBJ1-1; the D is unclear. The V end was cut by 2 bases, the J end by 2 bases, with 10 bases between. The CDR3 extends over 14 amino acids. Germline CDR1 reads SGHRS; CDR2 reads YFSETQ. This chain's CDR3 is CASSFRTGNTEAFF. As DNA, the CDR3 is TGCGCCAGCAGCTTTCGGACGGGAAACACTGAAGCTTTCTTT.

V is TRBV19 and J is TRBJ2-4, with unresolved D. This CDR3 region has 15 residues. Germline CDR1 LNHDA, CDR2 SQIVND (reference sequence). Trimming stripped 6 bases from V and 0 bases from J, with 12 bases between. The CDR3 DNA reads TGTGCCAGTAGCCACATATCCGTAGCCAAAAACATTCAGTACTTC. Translation: CASSHISVAKNIQYF.

The gene calls are TRBV7-3 and TRBJ2-3; D is unclear. Germline V lookup: CDR1 SGHTA, CDR2 FQGTGA. The CDR3 extends over 12 amino acids. Trimming removed 2 bases from V and 7 bases from J, with 7 bases in between. The CDR3 protein is CASSLDTYTQYF. The DNA of the CDR3 is TGTGCCAGCAGCTTAGACACCTATACGCAGTATTTT.

The CDR3 nucleotides read TGTGCCACGCACGACGGGGGGAACGGCAATCAGCCCCAGCATTTT. Translation: CATHDGGNGNQPQHF. The J gene is TRBJ1-5, the V gene TRBV10-3; possible D gene TRBD1, 5 bases. Germline lookup yields CDR1 ENHRY and CDR2 SYGVKD. V shed 10 bases and J shed 2 bases, with 18 bases lying between them. This CDR3 contains 15 residues.

This clone was observed once. The chain has TRBV25-1 and TRBJ1-5, with D perhaps TRBD1 (6 bases). The CDR3 is made up of 14 amino acids. Germline V gene lookup returns CDR1 MGHDK and CDR2 SYGVNS. The V and J ends lost 1 base and 7 bases respectively, with 11 bases between them. In DNA, the CDR3 is TGTGCCAGCAGTGAATCCAGGGGCGTGCAGCCCCAGCATTTT. Protein sequence: CASSESRGVQPQHF.

V usage is TRBV28 and J usage is TRBJ1-5; D is unresolved. CDR3 length: 13 amino acids. V lost 5 bases to trimming and J lost 11 bases, with 16 bases between them. Germline-derived CDR1 and CDR2 are MDHEN and SYDVKM. The CDR3 sequence is CASSPDARGTQHF. The CDR3 bases are TGTGCCAGCAGTCCCGACGCCCGAGGGACCCAGCATTTT.

The chain uses TRBV5-4 and TRBJ2-1; D not certain. Trimming shortened V by 4 bases and J by 0 bases, and 11 bases separated the two germline ends. This CDR3 has 15 residues. Germline V lookup: CDR1 SGHNT, CDR2 YYREEE (reference sequence). Written as DNA, the CDR3 is TGTGCCAGCAGCCCTAGTGCGTCCTCCTACAATGAGCAGTTCTTC. Translating it yields CASSPSASSYNEQFF. The full variable domain, its missing parts supplied by reference TRBV5-4 and TRBJ2-1, is ETGVTQSPTHLIKTRGQQVTLRCSSQSGHNTVSWYQQALGQGPQFIFQYYREEENGRGNFPPRFSGLQFPNYSSELNVNALELDDSALYLCASSPSASSYNEQFFGPGTRLTVL.

The J gene is TRBJ2-5, the V gene TRBV11-2, with TRBD1 as a possible D gene (5 bases). The J call is in doubt because the DNA end fits TRBJ2-7 better. The CDR3 consists of 12 residues. Germline V CDR1 and CDR2: SGHAT, FQNNGV. The CDR3 nucleotides read TGTGCCAGCAGCTCCCAGGGCTACGAGCAGTACTTC. Translation gives CASSSQGYEQYF.

V and J are TRBV5-1 and TRBJ2-7, with D possibly matching TRBD1 (6 bases). Trimming shortened V by 3 bases and J by 13 bases, and 17 bases separated the two germline ends. The CDR3 contains 12 residues. Germline-derived CDR1 and CDR2 are SGHRS and YFSETQ. The CDR3 DNA follows: TGCGCCAGCAGCTCGACGGACAGAACAGACTACTTC. Protein product: CASSSTDRTDYF.

This chain joins TRBV4-3 and TRBJ1-2; D gene ambiguous. There are 15 residues in the CDR3. Germline-derived CDR1 and CDR2 are LGHNA and YSLEER. V was cut by 0 bases and J by 0 bases, with 8 bases left in between. The CDR3 DNA sequence: TGCGCCAGCAGCCAAGATCGGGTTCCTAACTATGGCTACACCTTC. As protein: CASSQDRVPNYGYTF.

The chain joins TRBV7-2 to TRBJ1-2; D is unresolved. From germline, CDR1 is SGHTA and CDR2 FQGNSA. V was clipped by 1 base and J by 2 bases, with 14 bases between them. This CDR3 spans 16 amino acids. CDR3 DNA: TGTGCCAGCAGCTTAGTCTTCTCCGCGTTCAACTATGGCTACACCTTC. It is translated as CASSLVFSAFNYGYTF.

This clone was counted once. The rearrangement uses TRBV7-2 and TRBJ2-3, with D tentatively TRBD1 (6 bases). The germline gives CDR1 SGHTA, CDR2 FQGNSA. Trimming took 1 base from V and 1 from J, leaving 9 bases between them. This CDR3 has 15 residues. CDR3 region: CASSLGRQGTDTQYF. The CDR3 bases are TGTGCCAGCAGCTTAGGGAGACAGGGCACAGATACGCAGTATTTT.

The rearrangement uses TRBV6-1 and TRBJ2-2, with 13 nucleotides matching TRBD2. Germline CDR1 and CDR2: MNHNS and SASEGT. Trimming took 0 bases from V and 5 from J; bases not matched to a gene: 6. The CDR3 extends over 18 amino acids. CDR3 nucleotide sequence: TGTGCCAGCAGTGAAGCCCCGGGACTAGCGGGGCGGACCGGGGAGCTGTTTTTT. This codes for CASSEAPGLAGRTGELFF.

The chain has TRBV6-4 and TRBJ2-1; TRBD1 matches at 7 bases. Germline values: CDR1 MRHNA, CDR2 SNTAGT. V was pared by 0 bases and J by 0 bases, with 2 bases of the junction left unmatched. The CDR3 loop spans 16 amino acids. CDR3 in amino acids: CASSDSGQSSYNEQFF. For the CDR3, the DNA is TGTGCCAGCAGTGACTCGGGACAGAGCTCCTACAATGAGCAGTTCTTC.

This clone was detected only once. V is TRBV6-1 and J is TRBJ2-6; the D is unclear. The CDR3 is 16 amino acids. The germline CDR1 and CDR2 sequences are MNHNS and SASEGT. V was cut by 4 bases and J by 0 bases, with 10 bases left in between. As DNA, the CDR3 is TGTGCCAGCAGTGCCGCCCACAGCTCTGGGGCCAACGTCCTGACTTTC. This gives the protein CASSAAHSSGANVLTF.

The chain links TRBV4-2 to TRBJ2-5; 7 bases line up with TRBD1. The CDR3 totals 17 residues. Germline lookup yields CDR1 LGHNA and CDR2 YNFKEQ. V gave up 4 bases and J gave up 2 bases; unmatched junction bases: 13. The CDR3 DNA reads as TGTGCCAGCAGCCTGTACATAGGGGGCCGAGGACAAGAGACCCAGTACTTC. As protein: CASSLYIGGRGQETQYF.

V usage is TRBV6-1 and J usage is TRBJ2-3; no clear D. The V and J ends lost 4 bases and 4 bases respectively, with 9 bases between them. This CDR3 region has 13 residues. The germline V gene has CDR1 MNHNS and CDR2 SASEGT. In DNA form, the CDR3 reads TGTGCCAGCAGTGTTGGCCCTTCAGATACGCAGTATTTT. Its translation is CASSVGPSDTQYF.

The sample holds a few counts of this clone. The chain employs TRBV4-3 and TRBJ1-5; D uncertain. CDR1 is LGHNA, CDR2 YSLEER, per germline. The CDR3 runs to 16 residues. V dropped 0 bases and J dropped 7 bases, with 16 bases sitting between them. This chain's CDR3 is CASSQDIVKTEQPQHF. CDR3 sequence (DNA): TGCGCCAGCAGCCAAGATATAGTAAAGACGGAGCAGCCCCAGCATTTT.

This clone came up once. The genes are TRBV11-2 and TRBJ2-3, with D tentatively TRBD1 (5 bases). V was pared by 5 bases and J by 6 bases, with 12 bases between. The CDR3 sequence is 13 residues long. Looked up from germline, CDR1 is SGHAT and CDR2 is FQNNGV. DNA of the CDR3: TGTGCCAGCAGCCCAGGGTATCACGATACGCAGTATTTT. Protein sequence: CASSPGYHDTQYF.

This clone occurred once. This chain connects TRBV19 to TRBJ2-2, with a tentative D call TRBD2 (7 bases). Trimming shortened V by 7 bases and J by 6 bases, and 24 bases separated the two germline ends. Per germline, CDR1 LNHDA and CDR2 SQIVND (reference sequence). The CDR3 sequence is 17 residues long. The CDR3 protein is CASNSGGPFRMAGELFF. The CDR3, as DNA: TGTGCCAGTAATTCCGGGGGGCCATTTCGCATGGCCGGGGAGCTGTTTTTT.

The rearrangement links TRBV5-1 to TRBJ1-1, with 7 bases identical to TRBD1. The CDR3 totals 14 residues. Trimming at V came to 4 bases and at J to 7 bases, leaving 10 bases not matched to a gene. Germline CDR1 and CDR2: SGHRS and YFSETQ. CDR3 coding DNA: TGCGCCAGCAGCCCCGGGACAGCGACATTTGAAGCTTTCTTT. Amino acid sequence: CASSPGTATFEAFF. Full variable domain (remainder filled in from reference TRBV5-1 and TRBJ1-1): KAGVTQTPRYLIKTRGQQVTLSCSPISGHRSVSWYQQTPGQGLQFLFEYFSETQRNKGNFPGRFSGRQFSNSRSEMNVSTLELGDSALYLCASSPGTATFEAFFGQGTRLTVV.

A remark on this clone: Compared with germline, one end of the junction differs, possibly owing to a read error. Distinct nucleotide sequences in the sample also encode this CDR3. J is TRBJ1-2 and V is TRBV28, with TRBD1 matching 8 bases. The CDR3 has 19 residues. CDR1 and CDR2 from the germline V gene are MDHEN and SYDVKM. The CDR3 sequence is CASKVQGALRPLSNYGYTF. The CDR3 DNA sequence: TGTGCCAGCAAAGTCCAGGGGGCGCTTAGGCCCCTTTCAAACTATGGTTACACCTTC.

This chain links TRBV29-1 with TRBJ2-2; 8 bases fit TRBD2. This CDR3 contains 14 residues. Germline trimming cut 6 bases from V and 4 bases from J; bases unmatched to any gene: 7. Germline loops: CDR1 SQVTM, CDR2 ANQGSEA. This CDR3 reads CSVRGGTTTGELFF. The CDR3 nucleotides are TGCAGCGTCCGCGGGGGGACCACCACCGGGGAGCTGTTTTTT.

This chain links TRBV7-6 with TRBJ1-6; 8 nucleotides line up with TRBD1. This CDR3 is 17 amino acids long. CDR1 and CDR2 from the germline V gene are SGHVS and FNYEAQ. V was clipped by 0 bases and J by 9 bases; unmatched bases: 10. The CDR3: CASSLALTRQGTSPLHF. DNA of the CDR3: TGTGCCAGCAGCTTAGCCCTGACTCGACAGGGGACTTCACCCCTCCACTTT.

This chain joins TRBV27 and TRBJ1-1; D is perhaps TRBD1 (6 bases). V dropped 6 bases and J dropped 4 bases, with 15 bases sitting between them. CDR3 length: 14 residues. Germline V CDR1 and CDR2: MNHEY, SMNVEV (reference sequence). The CDR3 is CASRPYREGTEAFF. The CDR3 DNA follows: TGTGCCAGCAGGCCATACAGGGAGGGCACTGAAGCTTTCTTT.